The 26 T cell receptor beta chains below come from one sample, sequenced in a study of T cell clonality in common variable immunodeficiency. The method was immunoSEQ multiplex PCR; TCRdb's version includes in-frame clones alone and lacks a portion of them. The specimen has just over 20,000 clones, none found just once. What these receptors recognize is not known. Study outcomes and limitations: Fewer deletions and N-nucleotide insertions were reportedly seen in common variable immunodeficiency TCR beta sequences.

Sequencing used peripheral blood mononuclear cells. All receptors come from a human donor with common variable immunodeficiency.

This clone appeared many times. The read ends 3 residues before the CDR3 terminus; that terminus is restored from the germline J gene. V usage is TRBV7-9 and J usage is TRBJ2-1; a weak D match, TRBD2 (7 bases). Per germline, CDR1 SEHNR and CDR2 FQNEAQ (reference sequence). The CDR3 consists of 15 residues. V lost 5 bases and J lost 7, with 18 bases in between. Incomplete CDR3 DNA: TGTGCCAGCAGCCCGTTGGGGGGGCCTGGGAATGAG. Translated, it gives CASSPLGGPGNE. The whole CDR3 is CASSPLGGPGNEQFF.

In the case of this clone: The read is 3 residues too short to cover the CDR3 end, so that end is filled in from the germline J gene. V is TRBV20-1 and J is TRBJ2-7; no clear D. Germline assignment: CDR1 DFQATT and CDR2 SNEGSKA (reference sequence). The CDR3 loop spans 12 amino acids. V was cut by 3 bases and J by 1 base, with 7 bases left in between. The CDR3 sequence: CSASIQSYEQYF. The sequenced CDR3 bases are TGCAGTGCTAGTATACAATCCTACGAG.

This clone was recorded at least ten times. Read data end 3 residues before the CDR3 end; the end is taken from the germline J gene. This rearrangement joins TRBV7-8 to TRBJ1-5; 7 bases map to TRBD1. Germline V lookup: CDR1 SGHVS, CDR2 FQNEAQ. Trimming cost V 0 bases and J 4 bases; bases outside gene matches: 9. The CDR3 is 17 amino acids. CDR3 bases read: TGTGCCAGCAGCTTAGCGGGGCCAGGGGGAAGTAATCAGCCC. This encodes CASSLAGPGGSNQP. The whole CDR3 reads CASSLAGPGGSNQPQHF.

This clone appeared many times. The CDR3 end lies 3 residues beyond the end of the read and is filled in from the germline J gene. The rearrangement uses TRBV5-1 and TRBJ1-1; D is undetermined. V was pared by 5 bases and J by 1 base, with 3 bases between. The V gene's germline CDR1 is SGHRS and CDR2 YFSETQ. The length of the CDR3 is 11 residues. This chain's CDR3 is CASSKNTEAFF. The CDR3 DNA, read in part, is TGCGCCAGCAGTAAGAACACTGAA. The full variable domain, its missing parts supplied by reference TRBV5-1 and TRBJ1-1, is KAGVTQTPRYLIKTRGQQVTLSCSPISGHRSVSWYQQTPGQGLQFLFEYFSETQRNKGNFPGRFSGRQFSNSRSEMNVSTLELGDSALYLCASSKNTEAFFGQGTRLTVV.

The table lists this clone with many counts. Coverage ceases 3 residues before the CDR3 finishes, and the germline J gene fills in the end. The chain joins TRBV5-1 to TRBJ2-3; D is perhaps TRBD1 (5 bases). There are 15 residues in the CDR3. Germline V gives CDR1 SGHRS, CDR2 YFSETQ. The V end lost 0 bases, the J end lost 5 bases, and 13 bases lay between the germline ends. This CDR3 reads CASSLGRTRGDTQYF. Partial CDR3 DNA: TGCGCCAGCAGCTTGGGGCGGACAAGGGGAGATACG.

This clone was seen repeatedly, ten times or more. CDR3 DNA, as far as it was read: TGTGCCAGCAGCTTAGCTACTACGAACAGGGGGCACGGGGAG. The encoded protein is CASSLATTNRGHGE. The full CDR3 reads CASSLATTNRGHGELFF. This rearrangement joins TRBV7-7 to TRBJ2-2, with 9 bases aligning to TRBD1. The read stops 3 residues short of the end of the CDR3; the missing end is completed from the germline J gene. The CDR3 is made up of 17 amino acids. With 0 bases clipped from V and 7 bases from J, the junction kept 9 bases outside the gene matches. Germline V lookup: CDR1 SSHAT, CDR2 FNYEAQ (reference sequence).

This clone came up many times. The read ends 3 residues early relative to the CDR3; the germline J gene fills the gap. This chain links TRBV19 with TRBJ1-2, with 8 bases matching TRBD1. V was clipped by 7 bases and J by 4 bases; unmatched bases: 8. The CDR3 contains 14 residues. Germline-derived CDR1 and CDR2 are LNHDA and SQIVND (reference sequence). The CDR3 DNA, read in part, is TGTGCCAGTAACAGGGGGGCTTTCAGCTATGGC. It yields the protein CASNRGAFSYG. In full, the CDR3 is CASNRGAFSYGYTF.

This clone was recorded many times. The sequence runs out 3 residues before the end of the CDR3; the remainder is reconstructed from the germline J gene. V usage is TRBV29-1 and J usage is TRBJ2-1, with 7 bases aligning to TRBD1. The V segment lost 3 bases and the J segment 0 bases; nucleotides outside the gene matches: 14. There are 18 residues in the CDR3. The germline V gene encodes CDR1 SQVTM and CDR2 ANQGSEA. CDR3 sequence reads: CSVDLGQRPISSYNEQFF. Incomplete CDR3 DNA: TGCAGCGTTGATTTGGGACAGCGCCCGATCAGCTCCTACAATGAG.

This clone was picked up many times. Read sequence stops 3 residues before the CDR3 end, and the germline J gene provides the missing end. The rearrangement joins TRBV7-2 to TRBJ2-7, with 10 bases that match TRBD1. The CDR3 has 15 residues. The germline gives CDR1 SGHTA, CDR2 FQGNSA. V shed 6 bases, J shed 2 bases, and the junction held 7 bases outside the gene matches. The part of the CDR3 DNA that was read is TGTGCCAGCAGATTGAGGGACAGGGGTACCTACGAG. Its translation: CASRLRDRGTYE. The whole CDR3 region reads CASRLRDRGTYEQYF. Based on the CDR3 plus reference TRBV7-2 and TRBJ2-7, the full variable domain is GAGVSQSPSNKVTEKGKDVELRCDPISGHTALYWYRQSLGQGLEFLIYFQGNSAPDKSGLPSDRFSAERTGGSVSTLTIQRTQQEDSAVYLCASRLRDRGTYEQYFGPGTRLTVT.

The sample holds many counts of this clone. With the read ending 3 residues before the CDR3 end, the germline J gene is used to fill in that end. This sequence joins TRBV20-1 and TRBJ2-3; 7 bases align to TRBD1. The V gene end was trimmed by 2 bases and the J gene end by 2 bases; junction bases not matched to a gene: 4. CDR3 size: 14 residues. Germline-derived CDR1 and CDR2 are DFQATT and SNEGSKA (reference sequence). The CDR3 DNA, read in part, is TGCAGTGCTAGACCGGGACAGCACACAGATACG. Amino acid sequence: CSARPGQHTDT. The complete CDR3 protein is CSARPGQHTDTQYF.

This clone was found many times. The observed sequence ends 3 residues before the CDR3 terminus, with the missing tail filled in from the germline J gene. The chain combines TRBV20-1 with TRBJ1-2; D uncertain. The CDR3 consists of 13 residues. V lost 6 bases, J lost 7 bases, and 18 bases lay in between. CDR1 and CDR2 (germline): DFQATT, SNEGSKA (reference sequence). The sequenced part of the CDR3 DNA is TGCAGTGCCCCTCGGCGGGTAATGAGTGGC. Translated: CSAPRRVMSG. The whole CDR3 protein reads CSAPRRVMSGYTF.

This clone has at least ten counts. CDR3 DNA, as far as it was read: TGTGCCAGCAGTGAACCCCTGCTAGCGGAGACC. Amino acid sequence: CASSEPLLAET. The whole CDR3 sequence reads CASSEPLLAETQYF. The J gene is TRBJ2-5, the V gene TRBV2; maybe TRBD2 (6 bases). The sequenced fragment ends 3 residues before the CDR3 boundary, so the rest is inferred from the germline J gene. In germline, CDR1 is SNHLY, CDR2 FYNNEI. CDR3 size: 14 residues. The V and J ends lost 2 bases and 5 bases respectively, with 12 bases between them.

This clone was seen at least ten times. With the read ending 3 residues before the CDR3 end, the germline J gene is used to fill in that end. This sequence joins TRBV29-1 and TRBJ2-5, with 7 bases matching TRBD1. Germline V CDR1 and CDR2: SQVTM, ANQGSEA. The CDR3 sequence is 13 residues long. The junction had 5 bases not matched to a gene; V was cut back by 6 bases and J by 1 base. CDR3 protein: CSVRQGSQETQYF. The part of the CDR3 DNA that was read is TGCAGCGTGCGACAGGGTTCCCAAGAGACC. Full variable domain (rest looked up from reference TRBV29-1 and TRBJ2-5): SAVISQKPSRDICQRGTSLTIQCQVDSQVTMMFWYRQQPGQSLTLIATANQGSEATYESGFVIDKFPISRPNLTFSTLTVSNMSPEDSSIYLCSVRQGSQETQYFGPGTRLLVL.

This clone showed up many times. The read terminates 3 residues ahead of where the CDR3 ends, so the germline J gene completes it. This rearrangement joins TRBV5-1 to TRBJ2-3; 16 nucleotides line up with TRBD2. This CDR3 comprises 18 residues. Germline values: CDR1 SGHRS, CDR2 YFSETQ. The ends lost 0 bases at V and 4 bases at J; junction bases unmatched: 5. CDR3 amino acids: CASSLESGLAGGPDTQYF. Incomplete CDR3 DNA: TGCGCCAGCAGCTTGGAGTCGGGACTAGCGGGGGGGCCAGATACG.

This clone came up many times. The observed sequence ends 3 residues before the CDR3 terminus, with the missing tail filled in from the germline J gene. V and J are TRBV29-1 and TRBJ2-1, with D perhaps TRBD1 or TRBD2 (7 bases each). With 1 base removed from V and 2 bases from J, the gap between germline ends came to 15 bases. CDR1 and CDR2 (germline): SQVTM, ANQGSEA. The CDR3 consists of 16 residues. The CDR3 loop reads CSVEGGGGLAYNEQFF. The CDR3 DNA, read in part, is TGCAGCGTTGAAGGGGGAGGGGGCTTGGCCTACAATGAG.

In its sample, this clone is medium-sized. Sequencing ends 3 residues short of the CDR3 end; the germline J gene provides the rest. The chain recombines TRBV6-4 with TRBJ2-1; 11 bases line up with TRBD2. CDR3 size: 16 residues. The germline gives CDR1 MRHNA, CDR2 SNTAGT. The V and J ends lost 6 bases and 3 bases, in that order; junction bases with no gene match: 7. CDR3 protein: CASSPETSGDYNEQFF. The sequenced CDR3 bases are TGTGCCAGCAGCCCGGAGACTAGCGGGGACTACAATGAG.

Only a few counts were recorded for this clone. The read ends 3 residues early relative to the CDR3; the germline J gene fills the gap. The genes are TRBV27 and TRBJ2-7, with 7 bases aligning to TRBD1. The CDR3 length is 14 residues. Germline-derived CDR1 and CDR2 are MNHEY and SMNVEV (reference sequence). After removal of 6 bases from V and 3 bases from J, the junction contained 8 bases not matched to a gene. Incomplete CDR3 DNA: TGTGCCAGCAGAGGGAACGACAGGGTCTACGAG. Translated, it gives CASRGNDRVYE. In full, the CDR3 is CASRGNDRVYEQYF.

A note on this clone: With the read ending 3 residues before the CDR3 end, the germline J gene is used to fill in that end. The chain joins TRBV2 to TRBJ1-1; D possibly corresponds to TRBD1 (5 bases). This CDR3 region has 12 residues. Germline V lookup: CDR1 SNHLY, CDR2 FYNNEI. The CDR3 bases that were read are TGTGCCAGCAGTGAGTCGGCAGGGAAA. Residues: CASSESAGK. From start to end, the CDR3 is CASSESAGKAFF.

This clone was observed many times. The missing CDR3 end, 3 residues past where the read stops, is filled in from the germline J gene. J is TRBJ1-2 and V is TRBV20-1, with 10 nucleotides matching TRBD1. The trim removed 5 bases at V and 4 bases at J, leaving 10 bases unmatched. Germline values: CDR1 DFQATT, CDR2 SNEGSKA (reference sequence). This CDR3 is 15 amino acids long. The CDR3 protein is CSADRQGAVGYGYTF. The sequenced CDR3 bases are TGCAGTGCTGACCGACAGGGGGCGGTGGGCTATGGC.

This clone was seen repeatedly, ten times or more. The read ends 3 residues shy of where the CDR3 ends; the end is completed using the germline J gene. The genes are TRBV5-5 and TRBJ2-7; the D gene is possibly TRBD1 (6 bases). The CDR3 has 14 amino acids. Germline values: CDR1 SGHKS, CDR2 YYEKEE (reference sequence). Trimming left V 0 bases short and J 3 bases short, with 10 bases between. The CDR3 DNA, read in part, is TGTGCCAGCAGCTTGGAAGACAGGCTCTACGAG. This translates into CASSLEDRLYE. The CDR3 in full is CASSLEDRLYEQYF. The full variable domain, in which reference TRBV5-5 and TRBJ2-7 provide the parts outside the CDR3, is DAGVTQSPTHLIKTRGQQVTLRCSPISGHKSVSWYQQVLGQGPQFIFQYYEKEERGRGNFPDRFSARQFPNYSSELNVNALLLGDSALYLCASSLEDRLYEQYFGPGTRLTVT.

This clone was counted many times. The read stops 3 residues short of the end of the CDR3; the missing end is completed from the germline J gene. The J gene is TRBJ1-6, the V gene TRBV30; 8 positions agree with TRBD1. The CDR3 has 15 amino acids. The V gene's germline CDR1 is GTSNPN and CDR2 SVGIG (reference sequence). V trimming: 5 bases; J trimming: 9 bases; junction bases outside the gene matches: 12. CDR3 loop: CAWDSLTGASSPLHF. The covered CDR3 bases are TGTGCCTGGGACTCTTTGACAGGGGCGTCTTCACCC.

This clone was seen many times. The CDR3 extends 3 residues past the end of the read, so its final part is completed from the germline J gene. This sequence joins TRBV14 and TRBJ1-1; D gene ambiguous. This CDR3 spans 18 amino acids. Deletions cut 0 bases from V and 0 bases from J, with 17 bases between. CDR1 and CDR2 from the germline V gene are SGHDN and FVKESK. CDR3 sequence reads: CASSQDHGWVGVNTEAFF. The sequenced CDR3 bases are TGTGCCAGCAGCCAAGATCACGGGTGGGTAGGCGTGAACACTGAA. The full variable domain, in which reference TRBV14 and TRBJ1-1 provide the parts outside the CDR3, is EAGVTQFPSHSVIEKGQTVTLRCDPISGHDNLYWYRRVMGKEIKFLLHFVKESKQDESGMPNNRFLAERTGGTYSTLKVQPAELEDSGVYFCASSQDHGWVGVNTEAFFGQGTRLTVV.

This clone was counted at least ten times. The CDR3 extends 3 residues past the end of the read, so its final part is completed from the germline J gene. J is TRBJ1-4 and V is TRBV5-1, with 12 bases matching TRBD1. This CDR3 is built from 16 residues. The V and J ends lost 3 bases and 7 bases, in that order; junction bases with no gene match: 7. Germline V CDR1 and CDR2: SGHRS, YFSETQ. The CDR3 sequence: CASSSHQGQGAEKLFF. The CDR3 bases that were read are TGCGCCAGCAGCTCCCATCAGGGACAGGGGGCTGAAAAA.

The sample holds many counts of this clone. The CDR3 here is CASRRQGYYGYTF. CDR3 DNA (partial): TGTGCCAGCAGGAGACAGGGGTACTATGGC. V is TRBV2 and J is TRBJ1-2, with 8 positions matching TRBD1. Sequencing ends 3 residues short of the CDR3 end; the germline J gene provides the rest. After removal of 6 bases from V and 3 bases from J, the junction contained 3 bases not matched to a gene. The CDR3 consists of 13 residues. Germline V gene data show CDR1 as SNHLY and CDR2 as FYNNEI.

Ten or more counts support this clone. Read data end 3 residues before the CDR3 end; the end is taken from the germline J gene. The chain recombines TRBV7-2 with TRBJ1-1; no firm D call. V lost 5 bases to trimming and J lost 4 bases, with 14 bases between them. CDR1 is SGHTA, CDR2 FQGNSA, per germline. This CDR3 region has 14 residues. The CDR3 here is CASSGGEAGTEAFF. The covered CDR3 bases are TGTGCCAGCAGCGGCGGGGAGGCGGGCACTGAA.

This clone was counted at least ten times. Read sequence stops 3 residues before the CDR3 end, and the germline J gene provides the missing end. This chain joins TRBV2 and TRBJ1-5, with D perhaps matching TRBD1 (6 bases). The CDR3 is 14 residues long. V was trimmed by 3 bases and J by 5 bases, leaving 11 bases between them. Per the germline V gene, CDR1 is SNHLY and CDR2 is FYNNEI. The CDR3 DNA, read in part, is TGTGCCAGCAGTGAGGGGGCCCTCTATCAGCCC. It codes for CASSEGALYQP. The CDR3, in full, reads CASSEGALYQPQHF.